This T cell receptor beta chain stems from a study of blood T cell repertoires in COVID-19 (dated by TCRdb to 2019 to 2021). For the wider study: The collaborator samples originated in the United States, Italy and Spain and spanned the acute and convalescent phases of COVID-19. The material from the prospective study consisted of cDNA or gDNA derived from T cells, B-cell-depleted T cells, or PBMCs. Subjects who had been exposed to COVID-19, were actively infected with it, or had recovered from it provided the deeply sampled blood TCRbeta repertoires that made up the dataset. The repertoires were released in a freely available public database meant as a resource for research on the immune response to SARS-CoV-2. Samples were obtained from the ongoing ImmuneRACE study (first 160 participants) and from over 1,000 subjects provided by 6 global collaborators. Sample metadata almost always included a de-identified subject ID, COVID-19 status, age in years and sex. HLA class I and class II types, where available, came from metadata supplied by the sample provider rather than from assay-based typing.

Notes on this clone: Its antigen is not yet known. No qualities accompany the bases; no much larger clone lies one base away.

Collaborating institutions collected whole blood in K2EDTA tubes following their own protocols. Collaborator samples were shipped for TCRbeta analysis as frozen whole blood, isolated PBMCs, or DNA extracted from either sample type. What the study reported, not specific to this receptor: The quantity of clinical and demographic metadata differed by source and by participant and was supplied without curation.

From a lookup of the germline V gene (reference sequence), CDR1 and CDR2 are SEHNR and FQNEAQ. The CDR3 spans 13 residues, from the cysteine through the phenylalanine. The DNA shown is the 39-base CDR3, in frame from base 1. V loses 5 bases of germline sequence and J loses 4 bases, and the interval between the two ends is 10 bases. TCRbeta CDR3 regions were amplified from genomic DNA by means of the immunoSEQ Assay, a bias-controlled multiplex PCR. For the original study's pipeline: The number of nucleated cells in each sample was estimated by amplification of reference gene primers within the assay. Sequence reads were collapsed and filtered to measure the absolute abundance of every unique TCRbeta CDR3 rearrangement. For each sample, productive Simpson clonality was calculated as the square root of Simpson's diversity index across productive rearrangements. In TCRdb, the immuneACCESS table is reduced to in-frame sequences with V and J assigned. These tables do not hold every clone; where another copy was compared, an unresolved V gene accounts for under half, and the others remain unexplained. D and trimming come from the DNA, and the V and J calls and clone size come from that table. Counted in this sample were 200,000 to 250,000 clones; approximately 84% of them appeared once. The ten most abundant clones make up approximately 8% of the sample.

Recombination linked TRBV7-9 to TRBJ2-3, with an unclear D gene assignment. The TCR originated in a woman aged 45 to 65 with active or convalescent COVID-19. Sequencing was done on a sample of peripheral blood. DNA sequence: TGTGCCAGCAGCCCCGCGAGCCCAGATACGCAGTATTTT. Translated, it gives CASSPASPDTQYF.